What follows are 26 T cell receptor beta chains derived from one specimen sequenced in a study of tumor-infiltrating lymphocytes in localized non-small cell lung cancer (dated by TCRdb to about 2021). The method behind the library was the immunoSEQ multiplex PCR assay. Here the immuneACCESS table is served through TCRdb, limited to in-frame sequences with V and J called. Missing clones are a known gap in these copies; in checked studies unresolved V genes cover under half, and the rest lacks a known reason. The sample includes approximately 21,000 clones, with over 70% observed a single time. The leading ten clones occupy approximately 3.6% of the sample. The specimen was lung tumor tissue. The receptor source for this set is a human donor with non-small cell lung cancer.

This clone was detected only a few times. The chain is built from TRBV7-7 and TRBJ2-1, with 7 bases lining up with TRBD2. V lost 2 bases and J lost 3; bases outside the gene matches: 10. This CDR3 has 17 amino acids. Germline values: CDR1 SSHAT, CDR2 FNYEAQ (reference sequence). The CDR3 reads CASSLRDTAGHYNEQFF. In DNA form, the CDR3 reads TGTGCCAGCAGCTTACGGGATACAGCGGGGCACTACAATGAGCAGTTCTTC.

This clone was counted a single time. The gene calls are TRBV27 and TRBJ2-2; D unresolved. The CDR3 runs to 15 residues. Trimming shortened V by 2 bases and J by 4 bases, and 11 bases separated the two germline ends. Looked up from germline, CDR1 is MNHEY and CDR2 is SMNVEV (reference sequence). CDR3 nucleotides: TGTGCCAGCAGTTTAGTAGGATCCGCCACCGGGGAGCTGTTTTTT. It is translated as CASSLVGSATGELFF.

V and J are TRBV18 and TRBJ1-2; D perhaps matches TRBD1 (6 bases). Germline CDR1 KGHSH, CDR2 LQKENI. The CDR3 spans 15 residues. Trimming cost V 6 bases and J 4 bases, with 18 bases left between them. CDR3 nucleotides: TGTGCCAGCTCCGCTCTCCGGGACATCCTCTATGGCTACACCTTC. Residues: CASSALRDILYGYTF.

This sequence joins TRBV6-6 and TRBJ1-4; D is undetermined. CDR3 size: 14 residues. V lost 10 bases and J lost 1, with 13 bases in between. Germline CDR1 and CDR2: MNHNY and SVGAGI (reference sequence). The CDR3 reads CATRRSVTNEKLFF. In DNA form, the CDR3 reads TGTGCCACCCGTCGGAGTGTAACTAATGAAAAACTGTTTTTT.

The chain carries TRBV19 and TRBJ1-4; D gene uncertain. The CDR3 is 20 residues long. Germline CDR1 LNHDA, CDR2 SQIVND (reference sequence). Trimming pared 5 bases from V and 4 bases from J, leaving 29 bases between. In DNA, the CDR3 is TGTGCCAGTAGTTTACGATCGGGCGCGGCACCCGGGGTGGTTAATGAAAAACTGTTTTTT. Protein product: CASSLRSGAAPGVVNEKLFF.

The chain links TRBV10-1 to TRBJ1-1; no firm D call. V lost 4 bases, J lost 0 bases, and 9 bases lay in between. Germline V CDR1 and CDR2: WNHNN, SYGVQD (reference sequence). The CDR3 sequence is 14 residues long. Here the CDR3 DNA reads TGCGCCAGCAGTGGAAGGACTTTGAACACTGAAGCTTTCTTT. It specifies CASSGRTLNTEAFF.

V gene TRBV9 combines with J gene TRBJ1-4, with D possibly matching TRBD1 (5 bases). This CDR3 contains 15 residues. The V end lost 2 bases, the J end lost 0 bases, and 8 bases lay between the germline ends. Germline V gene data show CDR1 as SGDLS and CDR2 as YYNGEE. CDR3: CASSVDSTTNEKLFF. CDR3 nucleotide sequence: TGTGCCAGCAGCGTCGACAGCACAACTAATGAAAAACTGTTTTTT.

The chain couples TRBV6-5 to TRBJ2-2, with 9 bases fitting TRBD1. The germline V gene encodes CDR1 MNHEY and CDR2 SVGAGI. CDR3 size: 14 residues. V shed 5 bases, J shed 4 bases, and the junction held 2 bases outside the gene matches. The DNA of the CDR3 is TGTGCCAGCAGTGGGACAGGGCTCACCGGGGAGCTGTTTTTT. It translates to CASSGTGLTGELFF.

The CDR3 spells CASSRYPPDRGPYEQYF. The CDR3 DNA reads as TGTGCCAGCAGCAGATATCCACCCGACAGGGGACCCTACGAGCAGTACTTC. The chain links TRBV27 to TRBJ2-7; the match to TRBD1 covers 8 bases. CDR3 length: 17 residues. Germline V lookup: CDR1 MNHEY, CDR2 SMNVEV (reference sequence). V was pared by 6 bases and J by 2 bases, with 15 bases of the junction left unmatched.

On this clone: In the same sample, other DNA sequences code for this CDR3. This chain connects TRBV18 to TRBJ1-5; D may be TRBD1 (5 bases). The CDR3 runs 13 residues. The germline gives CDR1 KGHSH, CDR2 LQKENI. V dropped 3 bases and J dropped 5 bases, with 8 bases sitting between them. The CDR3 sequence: CASSPRGDQPQHF. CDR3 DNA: TGTGCCAGCTCACCTCGGGGCGATCAGCCCCAGCATTTT.

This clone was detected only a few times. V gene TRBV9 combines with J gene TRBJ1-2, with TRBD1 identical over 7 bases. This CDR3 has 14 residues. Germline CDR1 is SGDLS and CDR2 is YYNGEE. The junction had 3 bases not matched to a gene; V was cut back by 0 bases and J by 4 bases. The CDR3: CASSVGEGAYGYTF. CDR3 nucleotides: TGTGCCAGCAGCGTAGGTGAGGGGGCCTATGGCTACACCTTC. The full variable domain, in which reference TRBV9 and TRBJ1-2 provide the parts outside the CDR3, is DSGVTQTPKHLITATGQRVTLRCSPRSGDLSVYWYQQSLDQGLQFLIQYYNGEERAKGNILERFSAQQFPDLHSELNLSSLELGDSALYFCASSVGEGAYGYTFGSGTRLTVV.

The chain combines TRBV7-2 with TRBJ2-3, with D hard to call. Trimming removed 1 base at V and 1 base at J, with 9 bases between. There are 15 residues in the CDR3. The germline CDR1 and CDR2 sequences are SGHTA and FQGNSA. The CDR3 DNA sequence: TGTGCCAGCAGCTTAGGATTTTCCCGCACAGATACGCAGTATTTT. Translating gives CASSLGFSRTDTQYF.

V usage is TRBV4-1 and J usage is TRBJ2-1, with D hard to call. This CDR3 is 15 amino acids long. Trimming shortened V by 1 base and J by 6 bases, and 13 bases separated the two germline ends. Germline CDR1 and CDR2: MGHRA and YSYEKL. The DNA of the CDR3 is TGCGCCAGCAGCCAAGTGGGGATGGTGGGCAATGAGCAGTTCTTC. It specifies CASSQVGMVGNEQFF.

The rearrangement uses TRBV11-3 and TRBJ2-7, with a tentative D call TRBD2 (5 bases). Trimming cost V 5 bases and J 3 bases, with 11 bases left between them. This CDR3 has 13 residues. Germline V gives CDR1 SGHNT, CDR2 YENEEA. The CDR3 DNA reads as TGTGCCAGCAGCCCGCGGGCGGGCTACGAGCAGTACTTC. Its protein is CASSPRAGYEQYF.

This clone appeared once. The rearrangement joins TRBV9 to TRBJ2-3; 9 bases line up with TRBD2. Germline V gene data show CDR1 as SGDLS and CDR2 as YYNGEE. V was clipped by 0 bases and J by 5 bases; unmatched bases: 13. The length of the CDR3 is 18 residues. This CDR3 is CASSVETITREGIDTQYF. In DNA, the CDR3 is TGTGCCAGCAGCGTAGAGACCATTACGCGGGAGGGGATAGATACGCAGTATTTT.

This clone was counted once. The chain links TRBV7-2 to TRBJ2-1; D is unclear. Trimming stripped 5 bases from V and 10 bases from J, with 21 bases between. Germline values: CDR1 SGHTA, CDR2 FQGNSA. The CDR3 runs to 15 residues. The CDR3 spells CASSPTPDPSREQFF. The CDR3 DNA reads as TGTGCCAGCAGCCCAACCCCGGACCCCAGCCGGGAGCAGTTCTTC.

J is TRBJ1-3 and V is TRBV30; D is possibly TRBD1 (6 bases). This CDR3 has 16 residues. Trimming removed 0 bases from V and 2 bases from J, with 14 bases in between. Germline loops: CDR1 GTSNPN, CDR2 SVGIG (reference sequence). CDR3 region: CAWSVQGRITGNTIYF. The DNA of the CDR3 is TGTGCCTGGAGTGTACAGGGCAGAATAACTGGAAACACCATATATTTT.

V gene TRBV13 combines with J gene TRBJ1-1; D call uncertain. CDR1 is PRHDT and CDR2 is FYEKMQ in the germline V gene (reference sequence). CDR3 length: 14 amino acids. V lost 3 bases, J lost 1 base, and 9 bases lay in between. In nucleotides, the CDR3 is TGTGCCAGCAGCTTGTGGGTCTCGAACACTGAAGCTTTCTTT. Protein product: CASSLWVSNTEAFF.

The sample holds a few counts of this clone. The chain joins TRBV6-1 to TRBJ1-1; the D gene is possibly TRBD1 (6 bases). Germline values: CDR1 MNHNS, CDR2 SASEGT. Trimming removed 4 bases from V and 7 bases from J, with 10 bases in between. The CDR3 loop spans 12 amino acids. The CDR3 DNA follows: TGTGCCAGCAGTGGATGGGACATTGAAGCTTTCTTT. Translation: CASSGWDIEAFF.

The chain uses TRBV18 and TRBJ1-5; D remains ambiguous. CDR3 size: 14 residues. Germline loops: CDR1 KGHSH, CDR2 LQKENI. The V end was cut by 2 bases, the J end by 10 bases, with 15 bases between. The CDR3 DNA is TGTGCCAGCTCACCAGGGCAGAGGGTAGGACCCCAGCATTTT. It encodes CASSPGQRVGPQHF.

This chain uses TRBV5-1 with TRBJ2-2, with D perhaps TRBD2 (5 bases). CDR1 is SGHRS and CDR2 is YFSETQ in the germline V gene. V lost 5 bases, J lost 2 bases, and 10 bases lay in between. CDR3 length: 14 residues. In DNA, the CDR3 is TGCGCCAGCAGGTGGGCGGGCAACACCGGGGAGCTGTTTTTT. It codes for CASRWAGNTGELFF.

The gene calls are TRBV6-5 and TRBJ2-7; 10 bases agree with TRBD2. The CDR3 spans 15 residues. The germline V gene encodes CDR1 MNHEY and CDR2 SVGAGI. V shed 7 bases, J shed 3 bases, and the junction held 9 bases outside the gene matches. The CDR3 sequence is CASITLAGDHYEQYF. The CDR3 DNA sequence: TGTGCCAGCATCACCCTAGCGGGAGATCACTACGAGCAGTACTTC.

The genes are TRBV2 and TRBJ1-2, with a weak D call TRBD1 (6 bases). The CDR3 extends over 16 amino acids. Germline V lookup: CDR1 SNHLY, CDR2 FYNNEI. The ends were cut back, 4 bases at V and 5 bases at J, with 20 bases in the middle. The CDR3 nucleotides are TGTGCCAGCAGTGTGGATGATTTGGGGGCAGGGTATGGCTACACCTTC. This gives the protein CASSVDDLGAGYGYTF.

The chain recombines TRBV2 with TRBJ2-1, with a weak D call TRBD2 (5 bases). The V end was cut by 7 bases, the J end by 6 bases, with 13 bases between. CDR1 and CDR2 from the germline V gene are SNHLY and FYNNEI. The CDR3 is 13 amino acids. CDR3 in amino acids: CASTLVRSNEQFF. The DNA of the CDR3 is TGTGCCAGCACACTAGTACGGAGCAATGAGCAGTTCTTC.

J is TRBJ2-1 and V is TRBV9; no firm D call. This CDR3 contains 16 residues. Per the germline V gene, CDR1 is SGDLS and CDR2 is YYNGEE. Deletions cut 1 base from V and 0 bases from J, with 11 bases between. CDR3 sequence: CASSVRAGNSYNEQFF. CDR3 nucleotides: TGTGCCAGCAGCGTAAGGGCCGGAAACTCCTACAATGAGCAGTTCTTC.

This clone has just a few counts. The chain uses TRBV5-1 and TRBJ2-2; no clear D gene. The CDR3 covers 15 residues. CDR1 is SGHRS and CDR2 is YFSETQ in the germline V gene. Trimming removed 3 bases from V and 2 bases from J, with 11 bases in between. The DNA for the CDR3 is TGCGCCAGCAGCTCAAGTACCGGAAACACCGGGGAGCTGTTTTTT. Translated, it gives CASSSSTGNTGELFF.